The following is a T cell receptor beta chain sequence with its context. The sample belongs to a study of blood T cell repertoires in COVID-19. As for the study in general: The United States, Italy and Spain were the sources of the acute and convalescent COVID-19 samples.

Some clones are missing from TCRdb's copy, which holds only in-frame ones; the method was immunoSEQ multiplex PCR. The table shows 250,000 or so clones, with around nine tenths occurring only once. This sequence originates from a man between 40 and 49 years old with active or convalescent COVID-19. Sequences were obtained from peripheral blood.

The CDR3 here is CASSPGTPYGYTF. DNA of the CDR3: TGTGCCAGCAGTCCCGGGACACCCTATGGCTACACCTTC. The chain couples TRBV6-5 to TRBJ1-2; the D gene is possibly TRBD1 (6 bases). Trimming stripped 5 bases from V and 4 bases from J, with 11 bases between. The CDR3 length is 13 residues. The germline gives CDR1 MNHEY, CDR2 SVGAGI.